Listed below are T cell receptor beta chains from one sample, sequenced in a study of blood T cell repertoires in COVID-19. Using immunoSEQ multiplex PCR, the repertoire was profiled, and TCRdb retains in-frame clones only, with some absent. The table includes more than 200,000 clones, 82% detected once. The source material was peripheral blood. The receptors come from a woman older than 75 with active or convalescent COVID-19. Both conserved end residues are part of each CDR3.

TRBJ1-1 | TRBV29-1 | CSVTGLGNTEAFF
TRBJ1-5 | TRBV24-1 | CATSATPDNQPQHF
TRBJ1-6 | TRBV19 | CASSVTGSASPLHF
TRBJ2-3 | TRBV28 | CASSLRRQGYTDTQYF
TRBJ2-3 | TRBV5-1 | CASSDTLGTDTQYF
TRBJ1-2 | TRBV6-6 | CASRLGQGNDGYTF
TRBJ2-5 | TRBV5-1 | CASSPDSQETQYF
TRBJ1-1 | TRBV18 | CASSGQSNTEAFF
TRBJ2-3 | TRBV7-9 | CASSRGLDPDTQYF
TRBJ2-7 | TRBV28 | CASQKGQGPEQYF
TRBJ1-2 | TRBV5-5 | CASRYGQGPYGDYGYTF
TRBJ1-1 | TRBV7-7 | CASSYQSDRENTEAFF
TRBJ1-4 | TRBV5-5 | CASSTTGRKNEKLFF
TRBJ1-3 | TRBV5-1 | CASSLVSRGSGNTIYF
TRBJ1-6 | TRBV7-8 | CASSLTQTAINSPLHF
TRBJ2-3 | TRBV28 | CASSLAGSGGADTQYF
TRBJ2-5 | TRBV2 | CASSGTHYQETQYF
TRBJ1-2 | TRBV27 | CASSTGQGAYTF
TRBJ2-5 | TRBV5-4 | CASSGRDRGSETQYF
TRBJ2-3 | TRBV6-5 | CASSYRAGGPDTQYF
TRBJ1-4 | TRBV5-4 | CASSPGQGEGEKLFF
TRBJ1-2 | TRBV19 | CASSRAGGGYTF
TRBJ1-3 | TRBV5-1 | CASSSGLSGFHGNTIYF
TRBJ1-4 | TRBV6-5 | CASSYSRGGTNEKLFF
TRBJ1-5 | TRBV6-5 | CASGPGGVLVQPQHF
TRBJ1-4 | TRBV11-2 | CASSLGNRDREKLFF
TRBJ1-4 | TRBV5-1 | CASSLEGGLTGREKLFF
TRBJ1-5 | TRBV19 | CASSTLGQGANQPQHF
TRBJ2-2 | TRBV5-1 | CASSLQGQGTGELFF
TRBJ1-4 | TRBV11-2 | CASSEGDRSNEKLFF
TRBJ2-2 | TRBV3-1/TRBV3-2 | CASSQGAGAGELFF
TRBJ1-2 | TRBV10-2 | CASSEMSDYGYTF
TRBJ1-5 | TRBV28 | CASRSDSINQPQHF
TRBJ1-1 | TRBV18 | CASSPGQGANTEAFF
TRBJ1-5 | TRBV7-2 | CASSPRVGQPQHF
TRBJ2-2 | TRBV6-4 | CASRRQEAAGELFF
TRBJ2-1 | TRBV23-1 | CASSQTPLIRGSSYNEQFF
TRBJ2-7 | TRBV3-1/TRBV3-2 | CASSPSSGSSYEQYF
TRBJ1-1 | TRBV2 | CASSPGIMGGNEAFF
TRBJ1-5 | TRBV19 | CASNVGAGGPQHF
TRBJ2-3 | TRBV5-1 | CASSLQQDTQYF